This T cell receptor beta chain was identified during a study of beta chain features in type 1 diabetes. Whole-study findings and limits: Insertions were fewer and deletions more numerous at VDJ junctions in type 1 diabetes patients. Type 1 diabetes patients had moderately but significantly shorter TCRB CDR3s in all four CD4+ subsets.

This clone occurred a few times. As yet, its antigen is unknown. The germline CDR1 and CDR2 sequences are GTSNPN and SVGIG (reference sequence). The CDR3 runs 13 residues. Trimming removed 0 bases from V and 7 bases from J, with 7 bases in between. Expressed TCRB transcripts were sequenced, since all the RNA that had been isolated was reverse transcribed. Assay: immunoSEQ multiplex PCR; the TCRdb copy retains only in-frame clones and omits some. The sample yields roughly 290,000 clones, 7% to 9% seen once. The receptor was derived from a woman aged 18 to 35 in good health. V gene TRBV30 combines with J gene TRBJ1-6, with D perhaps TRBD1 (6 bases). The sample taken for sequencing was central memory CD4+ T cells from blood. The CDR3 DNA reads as TGTGCCTGGAGTGTACAGGGCAATTCACCCCTCCACTTT. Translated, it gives CAWSVQGNSPLHF.